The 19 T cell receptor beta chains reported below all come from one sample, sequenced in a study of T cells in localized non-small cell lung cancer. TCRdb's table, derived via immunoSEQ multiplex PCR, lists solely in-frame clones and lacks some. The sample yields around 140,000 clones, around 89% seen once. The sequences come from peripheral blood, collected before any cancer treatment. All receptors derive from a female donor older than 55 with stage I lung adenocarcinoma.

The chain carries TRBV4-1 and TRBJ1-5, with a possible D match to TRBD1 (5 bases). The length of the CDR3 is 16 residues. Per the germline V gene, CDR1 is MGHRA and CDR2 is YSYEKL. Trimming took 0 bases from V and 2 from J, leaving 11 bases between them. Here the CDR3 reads CASSQEGLVGNQPQHF. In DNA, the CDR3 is TGCGCCAGCAGCCAAGAGGGGCTCGTGGGCAATCAGCCCCAGCATTTT.

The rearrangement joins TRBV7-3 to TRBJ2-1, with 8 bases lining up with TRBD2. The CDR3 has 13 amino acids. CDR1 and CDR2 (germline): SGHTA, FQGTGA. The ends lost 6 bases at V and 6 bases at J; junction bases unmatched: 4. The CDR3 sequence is CASRGLGGNEQFF. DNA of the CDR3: TGTGCCAGCAGGGGACTAGGCGGCAATGAGCAGTTCTTC.

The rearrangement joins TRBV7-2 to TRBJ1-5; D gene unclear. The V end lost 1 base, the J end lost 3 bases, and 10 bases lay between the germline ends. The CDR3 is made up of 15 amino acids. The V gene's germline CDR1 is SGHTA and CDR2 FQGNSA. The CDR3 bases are TGTGCCAGCAGCTTAGACGCCAGGAACAATCAGCCCCAGCATTTT. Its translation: CASSLDARNNQPQHF.

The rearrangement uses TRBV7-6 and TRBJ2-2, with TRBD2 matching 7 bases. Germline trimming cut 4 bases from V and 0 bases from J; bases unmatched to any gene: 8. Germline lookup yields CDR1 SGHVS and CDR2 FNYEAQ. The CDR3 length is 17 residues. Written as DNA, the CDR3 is TGTGCCAGCAGCTGGAGGTCGGGACTACCGAACACCGGGGAGCTGTTTTTT. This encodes CASSWRSGLPNTGELFF.

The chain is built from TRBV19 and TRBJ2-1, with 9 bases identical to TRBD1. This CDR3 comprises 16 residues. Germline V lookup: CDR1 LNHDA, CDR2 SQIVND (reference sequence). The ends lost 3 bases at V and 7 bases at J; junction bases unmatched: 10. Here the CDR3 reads CASSMIGTGRGNEQFF. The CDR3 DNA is TGTGCCAGTAGTATGATTGGGACAGGGAGAGGAAATGAGCAGTTCTTC.

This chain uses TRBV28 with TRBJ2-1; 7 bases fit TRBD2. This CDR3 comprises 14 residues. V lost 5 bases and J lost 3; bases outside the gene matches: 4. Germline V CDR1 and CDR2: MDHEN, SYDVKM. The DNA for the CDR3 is TGTGCCAGCAGTCCTAGCGGTAACTACAATGAGCAGTTCTTC. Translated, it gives CASSPSGNYNEQFF.

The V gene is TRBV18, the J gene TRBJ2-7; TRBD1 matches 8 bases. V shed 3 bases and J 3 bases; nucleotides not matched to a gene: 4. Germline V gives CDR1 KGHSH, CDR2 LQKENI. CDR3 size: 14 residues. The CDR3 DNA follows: TGTGCCAGCTCACCCGATGACAGGGGCTACGAGCAGTACTTC. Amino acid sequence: CASSPDDRGYEQYF. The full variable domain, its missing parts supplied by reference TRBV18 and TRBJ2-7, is NAGVMQNPRHLVRRRGQEARLRCSPMKGHSHVYWYRQLPEEGLKFMVYLQKENIIDESGMPKERFSAEFPKEGPSILRIQQVVRGDSAAYFCASSPDDRGYEQYFGPGTRLTVT.

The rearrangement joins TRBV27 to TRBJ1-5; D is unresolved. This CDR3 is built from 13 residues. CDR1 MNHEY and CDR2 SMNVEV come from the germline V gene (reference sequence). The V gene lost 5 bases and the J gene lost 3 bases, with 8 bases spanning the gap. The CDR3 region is CASSLGFNQPQHF. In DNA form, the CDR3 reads TGTGCCAGCAGTCTGGGGTTCAATCAGCCCCAGCATTTT.

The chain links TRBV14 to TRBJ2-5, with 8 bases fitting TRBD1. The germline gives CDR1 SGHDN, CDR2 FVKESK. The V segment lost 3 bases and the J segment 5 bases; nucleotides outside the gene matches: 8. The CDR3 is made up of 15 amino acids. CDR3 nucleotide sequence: TGTGCCAGCAGCCATCAGGGGGCAGGACCCGAGACCCAGTACTTC. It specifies CASSHQGAGPETQYF. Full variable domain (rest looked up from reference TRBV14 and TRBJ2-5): EAGVTQFPSHSVIEKGQTVTLRCDPISGHDNLYWYRRVMGKEIKFLLHFVKESKQDESGMPNNRFLAERTGGTYSTLKVQPAELEDSGVYFCASSHQGAGPETQYFGPGTRLLVL.

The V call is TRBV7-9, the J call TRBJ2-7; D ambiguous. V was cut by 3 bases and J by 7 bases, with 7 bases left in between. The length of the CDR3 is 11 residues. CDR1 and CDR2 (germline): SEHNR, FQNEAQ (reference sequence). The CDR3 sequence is CASSFVSEQYF. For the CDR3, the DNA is TGTGCCAGCAGCTTTGTTTCGGAGCAGTACTTC.

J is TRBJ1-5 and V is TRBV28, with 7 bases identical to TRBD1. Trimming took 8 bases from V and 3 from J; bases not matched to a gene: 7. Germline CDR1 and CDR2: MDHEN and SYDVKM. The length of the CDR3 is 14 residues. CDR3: CASSGQSPNQPQHF. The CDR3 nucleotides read TGTGCCAGCTCGGGACAGTCCCCCAATCAGCCCCAGCATTTT.

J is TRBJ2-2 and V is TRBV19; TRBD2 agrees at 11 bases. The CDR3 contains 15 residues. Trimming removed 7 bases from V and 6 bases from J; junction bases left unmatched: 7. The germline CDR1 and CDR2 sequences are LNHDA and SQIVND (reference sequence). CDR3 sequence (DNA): TGTGCCAGTACTACTAGCGGGAGTTATGCCGGGGAGCTGTTTTTT. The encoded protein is CASTTSGSYAGELFF.

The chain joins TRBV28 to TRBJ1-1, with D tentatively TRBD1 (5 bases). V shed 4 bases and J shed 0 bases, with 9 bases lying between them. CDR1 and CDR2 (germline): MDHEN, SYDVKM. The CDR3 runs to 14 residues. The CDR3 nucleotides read TGTGCCAGCAGTTCCGGAGGGGTGAACACTGAAGCTTTCTTT. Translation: CASSSGGVNTEAFF.

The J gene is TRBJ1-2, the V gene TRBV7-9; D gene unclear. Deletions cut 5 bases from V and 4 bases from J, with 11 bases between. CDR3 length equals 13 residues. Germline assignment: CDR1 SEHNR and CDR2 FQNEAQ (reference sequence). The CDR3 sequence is CASSLQATYGYTF. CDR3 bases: TGTGCCAGCAGCCTGCAGGCGACCTATGGCTACACCTTC.

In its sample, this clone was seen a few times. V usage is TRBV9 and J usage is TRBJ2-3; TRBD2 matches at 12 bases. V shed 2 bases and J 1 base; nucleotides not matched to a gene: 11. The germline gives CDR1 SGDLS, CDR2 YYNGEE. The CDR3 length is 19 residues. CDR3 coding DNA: TGTGCCAGCAGCGTTTCTTCTAGCGGGAGGGAGGGACGCACAGATACGCAGTATTTT. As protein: CASSVSSSGREGRTDTQYF.

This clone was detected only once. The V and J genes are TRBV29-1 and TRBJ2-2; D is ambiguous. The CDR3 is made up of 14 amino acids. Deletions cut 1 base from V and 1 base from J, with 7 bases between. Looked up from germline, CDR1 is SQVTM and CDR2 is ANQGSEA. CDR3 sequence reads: CSVEVGLNTGELFF. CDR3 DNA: TGCAGCGTTGAAGTAGGATTGAACACCGGGGAGCTGTTTTTT.

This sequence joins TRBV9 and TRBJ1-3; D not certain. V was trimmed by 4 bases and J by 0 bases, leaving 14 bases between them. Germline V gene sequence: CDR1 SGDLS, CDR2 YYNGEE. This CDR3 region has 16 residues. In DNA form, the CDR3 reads TGTGCCAGCAGCCCCACCTCGACGGCCTCTGGAAACACCATATATTTT. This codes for CASSPTSTASGNTIYF.

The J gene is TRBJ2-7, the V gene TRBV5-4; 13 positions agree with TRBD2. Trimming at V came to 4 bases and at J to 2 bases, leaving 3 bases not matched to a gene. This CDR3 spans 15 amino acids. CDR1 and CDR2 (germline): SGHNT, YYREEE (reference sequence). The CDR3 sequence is CASSPGTSGTYEQYF. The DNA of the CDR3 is TGTGCCAGCAGCCCCGGGACTAGCGGGACCTACGAGCAGTACTTC.

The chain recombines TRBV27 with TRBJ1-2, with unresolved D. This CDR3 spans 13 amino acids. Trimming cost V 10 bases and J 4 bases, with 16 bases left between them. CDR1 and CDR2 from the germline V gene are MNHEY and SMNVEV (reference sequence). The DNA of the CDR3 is TGTGCCACCAAGAGAGGAACTGGCTATGGCTACACCTTC. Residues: CATKRGTGYGYTF.